This passage covers 6 T cell receptor beta chains from one sample sequenced in a study of sequential checkpoint blockade in melanoma. Treatment indicated: randomized to nivolumab then ipilimumab (arm A) or the reverse (arm B). Only in-frame clones appear in the TCRdb table, and some are missing; sequencing was by immunoSEQ multiplex PCR. The data show approximately 9,000 clones, with about 57% seen just once and more than 35% held by the top ten. Source: CD8+ T cells sorted from blood (inferred from file names), taken from a patient given nivolumab and ipilimumab in sequence. The receptors originated from a human donor with melanoma.

This clone has a handful of counts. This chain links TRBV7-9 with TRBJ2-7; D uncertain. This CDR3 comprises 13 residues. The V and J ends lost 3 bases and 7 bases respectively, with 13 bases between them. Germline V lookup: CDR1 SEHNR, CDR2 FQNEAQ (reference sequence). CDR3 DNA sequence: TGTGCCAGCAGCTTGGCCGGGTCGATGGAGCAGTACTTC. As protein: CASSLAGSMEQYF.

V gene TRBV23-1 combines with J gene TRBJ1-3; D call uncertain. TRBV23-1 is assigned to the ORF class and has an uncertain function. This CDR3 has 18 residues. Trimming took 2 bases from V and 7 from J, leaving 24 bases between them. The DNA of the CDR3 is TGCGCCAGCAGTCAAAACCCGAATCGTCCGCGCAACTGGAACACCATATATTTT. As protein: CASSQNPNRPRNWNTIYF.

Of note for this clone: The junction and the germline gene differ at one end; a read error may be behind it. The chain's CDR3 is CASSYSQGAAEAFF. The DNA for the CDR3 is TGTGCCAGCAGTTACTCACAGGGGGCGGCTGAAGCTTTCTTT. The chain uses TRBV10-3 and TRBJ1-1; 9 bases are shared with TRBD1. CDR1 and CDR2 from the germline V gene are ENHRY and SYGVKD. This CDR3 has 14 amino acids.

The chain uses TRBV9 and TRBJ2-2; TRBD1 matches at 7 bases. Per the germline V gene, CDR1 is SGDLS and CDR2 is YYNGEE. There are 16 residues in the CDR3. V shed 0 bases, J shed 7 bases, and the junction held 9 bases outside the gene matches. CDR3 loop: CASSVEGQSLGGELFF. The CDR3 bases are TGTGCCAGCAGCGTAGAGGGACAGTCGCTCGGCGGGGAGCTGTTTTTT.

The gene calls are TRBV15 and TRBJ1-1; D is ambiguous. The ends were cut back, 0 bases at V and 3 bases at J, with 14 bases in the middle. Germline V gene sequence: CDR1 LNHNV, CDR2 YYDKDF (reference sequence). The CDR3 extends over 16 amino acids. Here the CDR3 reads CATSRDMGTRDTEAFF. The CDR3 nucleotides are TGTGCCACCAGCAGAGATATGGGCACTAGGGACACTGAAGCTTTCTTT. The whole variable domain, remainder taken from reference TRBV15 and TRBJ1-1, is DAMVIQNPRYQVTQFGKPVTLSCSQTLNHNVMYWYQQKSSQAPKLLFHYYDKDFNNEADTPDNFQSRRPNTSFCFLDIRSPGLGDTAMYLCATSRDMGTRDTEAFFGQGTRLTVV.

The chain is built from TRBV28 and TRBJ2-1; possibly TRBD2 for D (6 bases). Germline CDR1 reads MDHEN; CDR2 reads SYDVKM. This CDR3 has 15 amino acids. V lost 5 bases, J lost 6 bases, and 17 bases lay in between. The CDR3 here is CASSPFSGESNEQFF. The CDR3 DNA sequence: TGTGCCAGCAGTCCCTTCTCGGGAGAAAGCAATGAGCAGTTCTTC.